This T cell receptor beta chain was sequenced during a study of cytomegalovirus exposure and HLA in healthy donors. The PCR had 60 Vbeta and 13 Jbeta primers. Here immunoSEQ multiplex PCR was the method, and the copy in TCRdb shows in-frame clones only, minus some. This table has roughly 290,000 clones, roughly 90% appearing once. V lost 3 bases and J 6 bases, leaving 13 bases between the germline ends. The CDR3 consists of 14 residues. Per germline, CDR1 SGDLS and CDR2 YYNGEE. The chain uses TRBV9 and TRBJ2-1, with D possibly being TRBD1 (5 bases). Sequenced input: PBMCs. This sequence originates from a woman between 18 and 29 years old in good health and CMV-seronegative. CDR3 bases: TGTGCCAGCAGCGCCCGACAGAACTCCAATGAGCAGTTCTTC. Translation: CASSARQNSNEQFF.